This is a list of T cell receptor beta chains from one sample in a study of type 1 and type 2 diabetes patients. MiXCR, applied by TCRdb to the multiplex PCR reads, yields one record per CDR3 protein. The sample lists about 290,000 distinct CDR3 sequences, around 47% seen once, with roughly an eighth in the top ten. The sequencing sample was made of peripheral blood mononuclear cells (PBMCs). These receptors originate from a man younger than 30 with type 2 diabetes. The CDR3 runs from the conserved cysteine through the conserved F or W. The D gene is left open where the match is weak. Clone size, where shown, is once, few, many, or a class for clones that have expanded.

J	size	D	length	V	DNA	CDR3
TRBJ2-5	NA	TRBD2	15	TRBV20-1	TGCAGTGCTAGTGGACTAGCGGGAGGGCCACCTCTTTCTAACTTC	CSASGLAGGPPLSNF
TRBJ2-3	NA	NA	17	TRBV12-3/TRBV12-4	TGTACCAGCAGCCAGTCTCCAGGGGTCCAGAGCACAGATACGCAGTATTTT	CTSSQSPGVQSTDTQYF
TRBJ2-3	NA	TRBD2	14	TRBV19	TGTGCCAGTACCAGGGAGGGAGCGACAGATACGCAGTATTTT	CASTREGATDTQYF
TRBJ1-2	NA	NA	13	TRBV2	TGTGCCAGCAGTAGGACAACCAACTATGGCTACACCTTC	CASSRTTNYGYTF
TRBJ2-5	NA	TRBD2	13	TRBV5-1	TGCGCCAGCAGCATAGGACTAGCGGATGAGCAGTACTTC	CASSIGLADEQYF
TRBJ1-1	many	NA	13	TRBV15	TGTGCCACCAGCGTCCCGGCGAACACTGAAGCTTTCTTT	CATSVPANTEAFF
TRBJ1-2	NA	NA	13	TRBV19	TGTGCCAGTAGTAAAGGGGTAGGTGATGGCTACACCTTC	CASSKGVGDGYTF
TRBJ2-3	few	NA	16	TRBV20-1	TGCAGTGCACCCGGGGTTAGGGGTAGGGTGGCAGATACGCAGTATTTT	CSAPGVRGRVADTQYF
TRBJ2-5	NA	NA	15	TRBV11-2	TGTGCCAGCGTCCCCGGTGGGGGGATCCAAGAGACCCAGTACTTC	CASVPGGGIQETQYF
TRBJ1-1	few	NA	15	TRBV6-6	TGTGCCAGCAGTTACTCGAGACAGATGAACACTGAAGCTTTCTTT	CASSYSRQMNTEAFF
TRBJ2-7	NA	NA	15	TRBV7-9	TGTGCCAGCAGCGCAGGGGCAGGGGTCTCCTACGAGCAGTACTTC	CASSAGAGVSYEQYF
TRBJ2-3	few	NA	14	TRBV7-3	TGTGCCAGCAGCTTACGGGACTTCACAGATACGCAGTATTTT	CASSLRDFTDTQYF
TRBJ2-7	many	NA	15	TRBV2	TGTGCCAGCATCGACGGACTGGCAGGAAGCTACGAGCAGTACTTC	CASIDGLAGSYEQYF
TRBJ1-1	few	NA	14	TRBV19	TGTGCCAGTAGTTCGCAAAAAATGGGCTCAGAGGCTTTCTTT	CASSSQKMGSEAFF
TRBJ1-2	few	NA	13	TRBV6-5	TGTGCCAGCAGCTTAGGACTGAACTATGGCTACACCTTC	CASSLGLNYGYTF
TRBJ2-7	few	NA	13	TRBV20-1	TGCAGTGCCGGGGGCAGATCAAGCCTCGAGCAGTACTTC	CSAGGRSSLEQYF
TRBJ1-2	NA	NA	14	TRBV19	TGTGCCAGTATACCCCGACACGAAAACTATGGCTACACCTTC	CASIPRHENYGYTF
TRBJ2-1	few	TRBD1	14	TRBV7-2	TGTGCCAGCAGCTTAAGGGACAGTGCCAGGGAGCAGTTCTTC	CASSLRDSAREQFF
TRBJ1-4	NA	TRBD1	14	TRBV6-6	TGTGCCAGCACCCGCGGGACAGAGAATGAAAAACTGTTTTTT	CASTRGTENEKLFF
TRBJ2-2	NA	NA	15	TRBV11-2	TGTGCCAGCAGCCTCAGACTAGAGAACACCGGGGAGCTGTTTTTT	CASSLRLENTGELFF
TRBJ2-7	NA	NA	13	TRBV6-5	TGTGCCAGCGGTCTTCTGGGGGCATACGAGCAGTACTTC	CASGLLGAYEQYF
TRBJ2-2	NA	TRBD1	17	TRBV13	TGTGCCAGCAGCTTAGGCCTCGGCAGGGGGATTACCGGGGAGCTGTTTTTT	CASSLGLGRGITGELFF
TRBJ2-1	NA	NA	17	TRBV2	TGTGCCAGCAGTGAAGGGGGATTGGGACGGACCTACAATGAGCAGTTCTTC	CASSEGGLGRTYNEQFF
TRBJ2-3	NA	TRBD2	14	TRBV30	TGTGCCTGGAGTCTAGCGGGAGGGGCAGATACGCAGTATTTT	CAWSLAGGADTQYF
TRBJ1-5	many	NA	16	TRBV25-1	TGTGCCAGCAGTGGGTCAGTGGGAATGAACAATCAGCCCCAGCATTTT	CASSGSVGMNNQPQHF
TRBJ2-5	NA	NA	14	TRBV5-6	TGTGCCAGCAGCTTGGGCGCATATGCCGAGACCCAGTACTTC	CASSLGAYAETQYF
TRBJ1-1	many	NA	11	TRBV20-1	TGCAGTGCTAGACAGGGAACTGAAGCTTTCTTT	CSARQGTEAFF
TRBJ2-5	few	TRBD1	13	TRBV20-1	TGCAGTGCTAGAGGACAGGGGGCCGAGACCCAGTACTTC	CSARGQGAETQYF
TRBJ2-3	few	TRBD2	19	TRBV13	TGTGCCAGCAGCTCTCGACAGGGAGGTAGCGGGGGGGCCCTAGATACGCAGTATTTT	CASSSRQGGSGGALDTQYF
TRBJ2-1	NA	TRBD1	16	TRBV15	TGTGCCACCAGCAGGGAAAGGACAGGCTCCTACAATGAGCAGTTCTTC	CATSRERTGSYNEQFF
TRBJ2-1	NA	TRBD1	15	TRBV4-1	TGCGCCAGCAGCCAAGGGGACAGGGTCAGCAATGAGCAGTTCTTC	CASSQGDRVSNEQFF
TRBJ1-2	few	NA	12	TRBV19	TGTGCCAGTAGTAGGAACTTCTATGGCTACACCTTC	CASSRNFYGYTF
TRBJ2-2	NA	TRBD2	16	TRBV6-6	TGTGCCAGCAGAAGAAGGACTAGCGCGAACACCGGGGAGCTGTTTTTT	CASRRRTSANTGELFF
TRBJ2-7	many	NA	13	TRBV19	TGTGCCAGTAGTCTGCGCACCACCTACGAGCAGTACTTC	CASSLRTTYEQYF
TRBJ2-5	NA	NA	17	TRBV4-1	TGCGCCAGCAGCCAAGCCCCCGATCTTCAGGGTAGAGAGACCCAGTACTTC	CASSQAPDLQGRETQYF
TRBJ1-2	few	NA	13	TRBV12-3/TRBV12-4	TGTGCCAGCAGAGACAGTCTAAACTATGGCTACACCTTC	CASRDSLNYGYTF
TRBJ1-2	NA	TRBD1	12	TRBV29-1	TGCAGCGTCCTGACAGGGATGGGTGGCTACACCTTC	CSVLTGMGGYTF
TRBJ1-6	NA	NA	14	TRBV7-3	TGTGCCAGCAGCTTTCGGGGCTCGGATTCACCCCTCCACTTT	CASSFRGSDSPLHF
TRBJ2-7	many	NA	14	TRBV15	TGTGCCACCAGCTGGGGGAGAGGATCCTACGAGCAGTACTTC	CATSWGRGSYEQYF
TRBJ2-5	few	NA	15	TRBV19	TGTGCCAGTAGTATAGGGACTAGGGGGCAAGAGACCCAGTACTTC	CASSIGTRGQETQYF
TRBJ2-7	NA	TRBD2	16	TRBV12-3/TRBV12-4	TGTGCCAGCAGTCCCAGCCTAGCGGGAGGGCCGGGCGAGCAGTACTTC	CASSPSLAGGPGEQYF
TRBJ1-5	NA	NA	15	TRBV28	TGTGCCAGCAGTCTGATCCAGGGAAGTAGGCAGCCCCAGCATTTT	CASSLIQGSRQPQHF
TRBJ2-3	once	NA	12	TRBV10-1	TGCGCCATCAGTGAGCCGGATTATACGCAGTATTTT	CAISEPDYTQYF
TRBJ2-7	NA	NA	14	TRBV5-1	TGCGCCAGCAAGGTGGCGGATACCACCTACGAGCAGTACTTC	CASKVADTTYEQYF
TRBJ2-7	NA	NA	14	TRBV7-9	TGTGCCAGCAGCTTCCGGGACAAACCCTACGAGCAGTACTTC	CASSFRDKPYEQYF
TRBJ2-7	NA	NA	13	TRBV6-4	TGTGCCAGCAGTGACGACGTCAGCTACGAGCAGTACTTC	CASSDDVSYEQYF
TRBJ2-5	NA	NA	14	TRBV19	TGTGCCAGTAGTATAGCGGGAAATCCGGAGACCCAGTACTTC	CASSIAGNPETQYF
TRBJ2-7	many	TRBD1	14	TRBV6-5	TGTGCCAGCAGTTACAGGGGACAGGGTGGCAAGCAGTACTTC	CASSYRGQGGKQYF
TRBJ1-4	NA	TRBD1	13	TRBV29-1	TGCAGCGCTGAGGGGACAGGGCCTGAAAAACTGTTTTTT	CSAEGTGPEKLFF
TRBJ1-5	once	NA	16	TRBV19	TGTGCCAGTAGTATAGCCCAAGGGGGTAGCAATCAGCCCCAGCATTTT	CASSIAQGGSNQPQHF
TRBJ2-5	few	TRBD2	13	TRBV19	TGTGCCAGTGCCGGGACTAGCCAAGAGACCCAGTACTTC	CASAGTSQETQYF
TRBJ2-7	NA	TRBD1	14	TRBV27	TGTGCCAGCAGTTACGGACAGGCGTACTACGAGCAGTACTTC	CASSYGQAYYEQYF
TRBJ1-6	NA	TRBD1	15	TRBV7-2	TGTGCCAGCAGCTATGGCGACAGGGCGAATTCACCCCTCCACTTT	CASSYGDRANSPLHF
TRBJ1-4	NA	NA	11	TRBV29-1	TGCAGCGTTGCAGGAGGTGAAAAACTGTTTTTT	CSVAGGEKLFF
TRBJ1-1	many	NA	15	TRBV7-2	TGTGCCAGCAGCTTACGATGGGCGTTGAGCGCTGAAGCTTTCTTT	CASSLRWALSAEAFF
TRBJ1-2	NA	NA	14	TRBV4-1	TGCGCCAGCAGCCACCCCGGGACGGTCTATGGCTACACCTTC	CASSHPGTVYGYTF
TRBJ1-5	once	NA	14	TRBV19	TGTGCCAGTAGTACCCGGGACAACGATCAGCCCCAGCATTTT	CASSTRDNDQPQHF